A selection of T cell receptor beta chains follows, all from one sample in a study of Ad26.COV2.S vaccination and SARS-CoV-2 variants. The repertoire was sequenced with immunoSEQ multiplex PCR; TCRdb's copy has only in-frame clones and lacks some. The sample includes a few hundred thousand clones, 90% of them seen just once. This specimen consisted of peripheral blood, obtained in a trial of Ad26.COV2.S vaccine versus placebo. The source of these receptors is a person aged 18-60 years who received the Ad26.COV2.S COVID-19 vaccine or a placebo. Each CDR3 is given with its conserved first and last residue. Fields, in order: D gene, V gene, clone size, J gene, CDR3 DNA, CDR3 protein. The D gene is left open where the match is weak. Not all rows give a size; the values are once, few, many and, for expanded clones, a class.

D: TRBD1
V: TRBV2
size: .
J: TRBJ2-2
DNA: TGTGCCAGCAGTGAAACAGGGGCGTCCACCGGGGAGCTGTTTTTT
CDR3: CASSETGASTGELFF

D: .
V: TRBV2
size: .
J: TRBJ2-2
DNA: TGTGCTAGTCGATACGAAGGAATTACAAACACCGGGGAGCTGTTTTTT
CDR3: CASRYEGITNTGELFF

D: .
V: TRBV6-6
size: .
J: TRBJ1-1
DNA: TGTGCCAGCGACACTGGATCTGGGACTGAAGCTTTCTTT
CDR3: CASDTGSGTEAFF

D: .
V: TRBV7-2
size: .
J: TRBJ1-1
DNA: TGTGCCAGCAGCTTTGTTGGCCATGGGACCACTGAAGCTTTCTTT
CDR3: CASSFVGHGTTEAFF

D: .
V: TRBV7-8
size: .
J: TRBJ2-7
DNA: TGTGCCAGCAGCTCCTCGGGCTCCTCGTTACAGTGGGGCGAGATAAACGAGCAGTACTTC
CDR3: CASSSSGSSLQWGEINEQYF

D: .
V: TRBV7-9
size: .
J: TRBJ2-7
DNA: TGTGCCAGCAGCTTAGGGGGGTCGGGGGAGCAGTACTTC
CDR3: CASSLGGSGEQYF

D: .
V: TRBV5-6
size: .
J: TRBJ1-3
DNA: TGTGCCAGCAGCTTGGCAGCTTTTTCCGCATCTGGAAACACCATATATTTT
CDR3: CASSLAAFSASGNTIYF

D: TRBD1
V: TRBV6-5
size: .
J: TRBJ1-3
DNA: TGTGCCAGCAGTTACTCGACAGGGAGCTCTGGAAACACCATATATTTT
CDR3: CASSYSTGSSGNTIYF

D: .
V: TRBV5-6
size: .
J: TRBJ1-5
DNA: TGTGCCAGCAGCTTTATGGGTGTGGATTACCAGCCCCAGCATTTT
CDR3: CASSFMGVDYQPQHF

D: .
V: TRBV7-2
size: .
J: TRBJ2-7
DNA: TGTGCCAGCAGCTTAGAGCTAGTCCCCTACGAGCAGTACTTC
CDR3: CASSLELVPYEQYF

D: TRBD1
V: TRBV27
size: .
J: TRBJ1-2
DNA: TGTGCCAGCAGTCCCCCCGGGACAGCCCTTTGGGGCTACACCTTC
CDR3: CASSPPGTALWGYTF

D: .
V: TRBV5-1
size: .
J: TRBJ2-2
DNA: TGCGCCAGCAGCTTTCAGGGACCGAACACCGGGGAGCTGTTTTTT
CDR3: CASSFQGPNTGELFF

D: TRBD1
V: TRBV7-2
size: .
J: TRBJ2-5
DNA: TGTGCCAGCAGCTTAATAGGGGGCGCGACTGAGACCCAGTACTTC
CDR3: CASSLIGGATETQYF

D: TRBD1
V: TRBV5-5
size: .
J: TRBJ1-6
DNA: TGTGCCAGCAGCCCGGAACAGGGGGGGAGAGGACCCCTCCACTTT
CDR3: CASSPEQGGRGPLHF

D: .
V: TRBV27
size: .
J: TRBJ1-1
DNA: TGTGCCAGCAGTGCCACACAGCTTGGGGACACTGAAGCTTTCTTT
CDR3: CASSATQLGDTEAFF

D: .
V: TRBV25-1
size: .
J: TRBJ1-1
DNA: TGTGCCAGCAGTGAAGGGGTGTTATCAGCTTTCTTT
CDR3: CASSEGVLSAFF

D: .
V: TRBV6-2/TRBV6-3
size: .
J: TRBJ2-1
DNA: TGTGCCAGCAGTTCAACAGGGGGGGCCTACAATGAGCAGTTCTTC
CDR3: CASSSTGGAYNEQFF

D: .
V: TRBV4-1
size: .
J: TRBJ1-1
DNA: TGCGCCAGCAGCCAAGAGGCGTTCGAAGCGGCTTTCTTT
CDR3: CASSQEAFEAAFF

D: TRBD1
V: TRBV5-1
size: .
J: TRBJ2-5
DNA: TGCGCCAGCGGAAGGGACAGTATGGTTGAGACCCAGTACTTC
CDR3: CASGRDSMVETQYF

D: .
V: TRBV7-2
size: .
J: TRBJ2-3
DNA: TGTGCCAGCAGCTCAGCTCGCACAGATACGCAGTATTTT
CDR3: CASSSARTDTQYF

D: .
V: TRBV27
size: .
J: TRBJ1-4
DNA: TGTGCCAGCGGATCTGAAAAACTGTTTTTT
CDR3: CASGSEKLFF

D: .
V: TRBV2
size: .
J: TRBJ1-1
DNA: TGTGCCAGCAGTGACCGGGGGTTGACTGAAGCTTTCTTT
CDR3: CASSDRGLTEAFF

D: .
V: TRBV6-5
size: .
J: TRBJ1-4
DNA: TGTGCCAGCAGGAAACCAGGGACCACTGAAAAACTGTTTTTT
CDR3: CASRKPGTTEKLFF

D: TRBD2
V: TRBV5-1
size: .
J: TRBJ2-5
DNA: TGCGCCAGCAGCTTGGGACTAGCGGGGAGGAGTGGTCAAGAGACCCAGTACTTC
CDR3: CASSLGLAGRSGQETQYF

D: .
V: TRBV27
size: .
J: TRBJ2-1
DNA: TGTGCCAGCACCGGGGAGGAGAGCTCCTACAATGAGCAGTTCTTC
CDR3: CASTGEESSYNEQFF

D: .
V: TRBV27
size: .
J: TRBJ2-2
DNA: TGTGCCAGCAGTTTACGGGGCACGAACACCGGGGAGCTGTTTTTT
CDR3: CASSLRGTNTGELFF

D: .
V: TRBV12-3/TRBV12-4
size: .
J: TRBJ1-5
DNA: TGTGCCAGCAGTTTACCGTTTGGGCCCCAGCATTTT
CDR3: CASSLPFGPQHF

D: .
V: TRBV27
size: .
J: TRBJ2-1
DNA: TGTGCCAGCAGTTCGCCGGGACACCTCAATGAGCAGTTCTTC
CDR3: CASSSPGHLNEQFF

D: .
V: TRBV9
size: .
J: TRBJ1-5
DNA: TGTGCCAGCAGCGGCGGTATTTTTGGTCAGCCCCAGCATTTT
CDR3: CASSGGIFGQPQHF

D: TRBD2
V: TRBV4-1
size: .
J: TRBJ2-1
DNA: TGCGCCAGCAGCCAAGGTTTAGCGGGAAGCCGGGAGCAGTTCTTC
CDR3: CASSQGLAGSREQFF

D: .
V: TRBV7-8
size: .
J: TRBJ1-2
DNA: TGTGCCAGCAGCTTTACCCCCGACAGTTATAACTATGGCTACACCTTC
CDR3: CASSFTPDSYNYGYTF

D: .
V: TRBV18
size: .
J: TRBJ1-2
DNA: TGTGCCAGCTCACCAGGGGCCGGGGCCCTCTACTATGGCTACACCTTC
CDR3: CASSPGAGALYYGYTF

D: .
V: TRBV9
size: .
J: TRBJ2-7
DNA: TGTGCCAGCAGCGGCGACAGCTCCTACGAGCAGTACTTC
CDR3: CASSGDSSYEQYF

D: .
V: TRBV5-1
size: once
J: TRBJ1-2
DNA: TGCGCCAGCAGCTTGGATAGGGTAAAGAACTATGGCTACACCTTC
CDR3: CASSLDRVKNYGYTF

D: TRBD2
V: TRBV2
size: .
J: TRBJ2-2
DNA: TGTGCCAGCAGTCAGAGGACTAGCGGCACCGGGGAGCTGTTTTTT
CDR3: CASSQRTSGTGELFF

D: TRBD1
V: TRBV6-5
size: .
J: TRBJ1-2
DNA: TGTGCCAGCAGTATGGGGACAGCCTCTAACTATGGCTACACCTTC
CDR3: CASSMGTASNYGYTF

D: .
V: TRBV18
size: .
J: TRBJ1-4
DNA: TGTGCCAGCTCACCACCGGTGGGGGGGGCCCGTGAAAAACTGTTTTTT
CDR3: CASSPPVGGAREKLFF

D: TRBD1
V: TRBV27
size: .
J: TRBJ2-5
DNA: TGTGCCAGCAGTCTCCCTCCGGGACAGGGGGATGAGACCCAGTACTTC
CDR3: CASSLPPGQGDETQYF

D: .
V: TRBV29-1
size: .
J: TRBJ2-2
DNA: TGCAGCGTCGCCGTGACTAGTCCCGGGGAGCTGTTTTTT
CDR3: CSVAVTSPGELFF

D: TRBD1
V: TRBV4-1
size: few
J: TRBJ1-5
DNA: TGCGCCAGCAGCCAGGGGGACAGTATAGTTGAGCCCCAGCATTTT
CDR3: CASSQGDSIVEPQHF

D: .
V: TRBV6-5
size: .
J: TRBJ1-1
DNA: TGTGCCAGCAGTTACACGGGTGACCAAGCTTTCTTT
CDR3: CASSYTGDQAFF

D: TRBD1
V: TRBV18
size: .
J: TRBJ1-2
DNA: TGTGCCAGCTCACCTCTCGACAGGGGGCTAGGCTACACCTTC
CDR3: CASSPLDRGLGYTF

D: .
V: TRBV5-4
size: .
J: TRBJ1-2
DNA: TGTGCCACCAGGGCGGGGCTGAACTATGGCTACACCTTC
CDR3: CATRAGLNYGYTF

D: .
V: TRBV4-1
size: .
J: TRBJ1-2
DNA: TGCGCCAGCAGCCATGCAGAGCAAATCTATGGCTACACCTTC
CDR3: CASSHAEQIYGYTF

D: TRBD1
V: TRBV7-8
size: .
J: TRBJ1-4
DNA: TGTGCCAGCAGCCTGGGGACAGGGAGTGAAAAACTGTTTTTT
CDR3: CASSLGTGSEKLFF